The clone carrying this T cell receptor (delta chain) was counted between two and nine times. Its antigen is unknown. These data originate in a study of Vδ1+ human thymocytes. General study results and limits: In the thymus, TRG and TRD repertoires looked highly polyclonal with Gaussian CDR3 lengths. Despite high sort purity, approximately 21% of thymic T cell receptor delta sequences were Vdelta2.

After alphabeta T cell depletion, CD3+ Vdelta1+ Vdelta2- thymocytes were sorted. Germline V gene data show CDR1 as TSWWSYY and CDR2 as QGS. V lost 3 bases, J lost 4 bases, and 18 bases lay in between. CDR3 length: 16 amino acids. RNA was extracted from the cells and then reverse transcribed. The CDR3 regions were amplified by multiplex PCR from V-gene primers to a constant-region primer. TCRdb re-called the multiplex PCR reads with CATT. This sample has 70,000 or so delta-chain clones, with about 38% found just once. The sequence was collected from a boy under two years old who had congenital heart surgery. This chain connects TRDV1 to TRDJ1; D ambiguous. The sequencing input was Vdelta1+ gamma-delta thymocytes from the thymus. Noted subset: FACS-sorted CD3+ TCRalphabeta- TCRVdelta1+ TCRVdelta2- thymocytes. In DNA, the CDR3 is TGTGCTCTTGGGGAGCCGGGGTCTTTCGGTGGCGATAAACTCATCTTT. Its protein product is CALGEPGSFGGDKLIF.